This TCR beta chain derives from a study of CD8 T cells in ankylosing spondylitis. Findings and limits, study-wide: The study identified a TCR beta motif of about eight highly homologous variants that appeared characteristic of ankylosing spondylitis blood. Disease-linked clones reportedly concentrated significantly in matched ankylosing spondylitis synovial fluid.

Preparation of TCR beta libraries was done by quantitative 5'-RACE with molecular barcodes. TCRdb independently ran MiXCR on the 5' RACE reads; one entry per CDR3 protein. Counted here are 300,000 to 400,000 distinct CDR3 sequences, around 20% occurring once; the ten biggest clones make up about a sixth. The CDR3 runs 17 residues. Per germline, CDR1 MDHEN and CDR2 SYDVKM. With 6 bases removed from V and 0 bases from J, the gap between germline ends came to 17 bases. This clonotype was recorded many times. Its antigen remains unknown. The J gene is TRBJ2-2, the V gene TRBV28; the D is unclear. The sequence derives from a male donor with ankylosing spondylitis. Input material: blood, either unsorted or a sorted T cell fraction (not recorded which). The CDR3 region is CASRPLGADANTGELFF. The CDR3, as DNA: TGTGCCAGCAGACCCCTCGGCGCCGATGCGAACACCGGGGAGCTGTTTTTT. Combining the CDR3 with reference TRBV28 and TRBJ2-2 gives the whole variable domain DVKVTQSSRYLVKRTGEKVFLECVQDMDHENMFWYRQDPGLGLRLIYFSYDVKMKEKGDIPEGYSVSREKKERFSLILESASTNQTSMYLCASRPLGADANTGELFFGEGSRLTVL.